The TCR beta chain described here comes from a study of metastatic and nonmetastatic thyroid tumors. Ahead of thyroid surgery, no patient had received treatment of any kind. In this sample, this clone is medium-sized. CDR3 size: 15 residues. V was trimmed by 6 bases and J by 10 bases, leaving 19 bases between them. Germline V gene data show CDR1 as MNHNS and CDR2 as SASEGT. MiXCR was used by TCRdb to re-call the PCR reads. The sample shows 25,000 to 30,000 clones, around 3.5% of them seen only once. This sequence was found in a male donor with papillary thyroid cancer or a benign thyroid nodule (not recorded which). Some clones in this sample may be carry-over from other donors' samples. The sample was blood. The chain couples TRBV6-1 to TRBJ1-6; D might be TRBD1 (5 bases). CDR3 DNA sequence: TGTGCCAGCAGGCTATCCGGGACGGCGCGGTCACCCCTCCACTTT. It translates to CASRLSGTARSPLHF.